Listed here are 18 T cell receptor beta chains from one sample, sequenced in a study of Graves' ophthalmopathy and Graves' hyperthyroidism (dated by TCRdb to the late 2010s). TCRdb shows the sequencer as Illumina HiSeq 2000. For repertoire sequencing, TCR beta CDR3 regions were amplified from RNA transcripts. The first round was an RT-PCR using HTBI primers with the Qiagen OneStep RT-PCR kit, and this first round was followed by a second-round multiplex PCR, then size selection and purification. TCRdb's own reprocessing of the public reads used fastp at Q25 and MiXCR and kept productive beta chains. Each entry is one CDR3 protein sequence, shown with its most common DNA and genes. This sample comprises approximately 1.2 million distinct CDR3 sequences, 36% of them detected only once. The ten largest clones add up to more than 9.5% of the sample. Sequenced: peripheral blood or thyroid tissue (not recorded which). These receptors were collected from an adult man with Graves' hyperthyroidism.

This clonotype occurred many times. The chain is built from TRBV30 and TRBJ2-7; 8 bases agree with TRBD2. V trimming: 4 bases; J trimming: 6 bases; junction bases outside the gene matches: 11. CDR3 length: 14 amino acids. Germline CDR1 and CDR2: GTSNPN and SVGIG (reference sequence). CDR3 in DNA: TGTGCCTGGACCCCGGGGACTAGTTTTAGCGAGCAGTACTTC. Translating it yields CAWTPGTSFSEQYF.

This clonotype was counted only a few times. The J gene is TRBJ2-7, the V gene TRBV20-1; 12 bases are a match to TRBD2. After removal of 4 bases from V and 3 bases from J, the junction contained 7 bases not matched to a gene. There are 15 residues in the CDR3. The germline V gene has CDR1 DFQATT and CDR2 SNEGSKA (reference sequence). Here the CDR3 reads CSAKPPGLAGYEQYF. DNA for the CDR3: TGCAGTGCTAAACCGCCGGGACTAGCGGGCTACGAGCAGTACTTC.

The table lists this clonotype with many counts. The chain couples TRBV7-8 to TRBJ2-2; 10 bases fit TRBD2. Per the germline V gene, CDR1 is SGHVS and CDR2 is FQNEAQ. With V trimmed by 5 bases and J by 2 bases, 8 bases remained unmatched. The CDR3 is 17 amino acids. The CDR3 spells CASSHGLAEINTGELFF. The CDR3 nucleotides read TGTGCCAGCAGCCATGGACTAGCGGAAATTAACACCGGGGAGCTGTTTTTT.

This clonotype has ten or more counts. The chain joins TRBV5-8 to TRBJ1-2; D unclear. V gave up 1 base and J gave up 2 bases, with 6 bases separating them. This CDR3 comprises 13 residues. Germline V lookup: CDR1 SGHTS, CDR2 YDEGEE. The CDR3 DNA is TGTGCCAGCAGCTTGCAGGAGAACTATGGCTACACCTTC. It codes for CASSLQENYGYTF.

This clonotype was counted only a few times. Just one base apart from a much larger clone, this may be a read error. The rearrangement joins TRBV29-1 to TRBJ2-7, with 8 positions matching TRBD1. Germline V gene sequence: CDR1 SQVTM, CDR2 ANQGSEA. This CDR3 contains 13 residues. The CDR3 coding sequence is TGCGGCGTCCTAACAGGGGGTTCCTACGAGCAGTACTTC. It yields the protein CGVLTGGSYEQYF.

This clonotype appeared many times. The chain has TRBV9 and TRBJ2-5; a possible D gene is TRBD1 (6 bases). Per the germline V gene, CDR1 is SGDLS and CDR2 is YYNGEE. The CDR3 sequence is 15 residues long. Trimming removed 5 bases from V and 5 bases from J, with 19 bases in between. The CDR3 DNA reads TGTGCCAGCAGTCGCCAGGGGAGTTTGGGGGAGACCCAGTACTTC. It encodes CASSRQGSLGETQYF.

This clonotype was detected only a few times. The rearrangement joins TRBV5-1 to TRBJ2-7; 11 nucleotides agree with TRBD2. The trim removed 7 bases at V and 0 bases at J, leaving 12 bases unmatched. The CDR3 is made up of 17 amino acids. The germline CDR1 and CDR2 sequences are SGHRS and YFSETQ. Here the CDR3 DNA reads TGCGCCAGCCAGGTGGGCCTAGCGGGAGGTTTCTCCTACGAGCAGTACTTC. Translation: CASQVGLAGGFSYEQYF.

The J gene is TRBJ2-5, the V gene TRBV20-1; D is unresolved. The germline CDR1 and CDR2 sequences are DFQATT and SNEGSKA (reference sequence). The CDR3 length is 14 residues. Trimming took off 2 bases at V and 0 bases at J, with 10 bases between the two ends. The CDR3 loop is CSARSHSNQETQYF. CDR3 nucleotides: TGCAGTGCTAGATCTCATTCCAACCAAGAGACCCAGTACTTC.

This chain links TRBV4-2 with TRBJ2-7; D is ambiguous. V was trimmed by 6 bases and J by 2 bases, leaving 14 bases between them. This CDR3 is built from 14 residues. Looked up from germline, CDR1 is LGHNA and CDR2 is YNFKEQ. As DNA, the CDR3 is TGTGCCAGCAGGAAGGACGCAGGAGCCTACGAGCAGTACTTC. Translation: CASRKDAGAYEQYF.

The chain employs TRBV25-1 and TRBJ1-6, with 8 nucleotides matching TRBD1. CDR3 length: 15 residues. V shed 6 bases, J shed 5 bases, and the junction held 6 bases outside the gene matches. Germline V gene data show CDR1 as MGHDK and CDR2 as SYGVNS. CDR3 in amino acids: CASRHQDRDNSPLHF. DNA of the CDR3: TGTGCCAGCAGACACCAGGACAGGGATAATTCACCCCTCCACTTT.

Many counts were recorded for this clonotype. CDR3 coding DNA: TGCAGCGTCTTAGGGGGGTCATCACCGTACGGCTACACCTTC. It encodes CSVLGGSSPYGYTF. The rearrangement joins TRBV29-1 to TRBJ1-2; maybe TRBD1 (6 bases). The CDR3 extends over 14 amino acids. V shed 6 bases and J shed 8 bases, with 22 bases lying between them. Germline V lookup: CDR1 SQVTM, CDR2 ANQGSEA.

V usage is TRBV7-9 and J usage is TRBJ1-5; possible D gene TRBD1, 5 bases. Germline V CDR1 and CDR2: SEHNR, FQNEAQ (reference sequence). Deletions cut 1 base from V and 4 bases from J, with 14 bases between. The CDR3 extends over 16 amino acids. CDR3 in amino acids: CASSLGGGGVNQPQHF. CDR3 in DNA: TGTGCCAGCAGCTTAGGGGGCGGGGGAGTGAATCAGCCCCAGCATTTT.

About this clonotype itself: Possible read error: a much larger clone is one base away. The chain recombines TRBV5-6 with TRBJ1-2, with D uncertain. This CDR3 is 14 amino acids long. Germline V gene lookup returns CDR1 SGHDT and CDR2 YYEEEE. The CDR3 region has the DNA TGTGCCGGCAGCGGGAAGGACGGGAACTATGGCTACACCTTC. Translation gives CAGSGKDGNYGYTF.

The chain couples TRBV19 to TRBJ1-2, with a tentative D call TRBD1 (5 bases). The ends were cut back, 5 bases at V and 0 bases at J, with 16 bases in the middle. The V gene's germline CDR1 is LNHDA and CDR2 SQIVND (reference sequence). This CDR3 has 16 residues. CDR3 sequence reads: CASSPDRGISNYGYTF. The CDR3 bases are TGTGCCAGTAGTCCAGACCGGGGGATCTCTAACTATGGCTACACCTTC.

A word on this clonotype: One end of the junction varies from germline; a read error may be responsible. The rearrangement joins TRBV9 to TRBJ2-7, with 10 bases lining up with TRBD2. CDR1 and CDR2 from the germline V gene are SGDLS and YYNGEE. CDR3 length: 16 amino acids. DNA of the CDR3: TGTGCCAGCAGCGTAGGCCCAGCGGGAGGGATCTACGAGAAGTACTTC. Translating gives CASSVGPAGGIYEKYF.

This clonotype showed up many times. The chain links TRBV10-3 to TRBJ2-5; no firm D call. V was pared by 1 base and J by 0 bases, with 12 bases between. Germline-derived CDR1 and CDR2 are ENHRY and SYGVKD. The CDR3 contains 16 residues. The CDR3 loop reads CAISEWYGPDQETQYF. The CDR3 DNA sequence: TGTGCCATCAGTGAGTGGTACGGACCCGACCAAGAGACCCAGTACTTC.

A remark on this clonotype: Likely a read error: the CDR3 ends without its conserved phenylalanine or tryptophan. The J gene is TRBJ2-7, the V gene TRBV6-1, with 9 bases that match TRBD2. The CDR3 has 13 residues. J gave up 7 bases and V 8 bases, and 9 bases lay outside the gene matches. Germline CDR1 MNHNS, CDR2 SASEGT. This CDR3 reads CASGAGGPLEQYL. In DNA form, the CDR3 reads TGTGCCAGCGGCGCGGGAGGGCCGTTGGAGCAGTACCTC.

This clonotype was found many times. The chain links TRBV2 to TRBJ2-5; no clear D. Germline V gene lookup returns CDR1 SNHLY and CDR2 FYNNEI. V dropped 3 bases and J dropped 4 bases, with 15 bases sitting between them. This CDR3 is 15 amino acids long. In DNA, the CDR3 is TGTGCCAGCAGTGAGAGGACCGGTCGTGGAGAGACCCAGTACTTC. Its translation is CASSERTGRGETQYF. Combining the CDR3 with reference TRBV2 and TRBJ2-5 gives the whole variable domain EPEVTQTPSHQVTQMGQEVILRCVPISNHLYFYWYRQILGQKVEFLVSFYNNEISEKSEIFDDQFSVERPDGSNFTLKIRSTKLEDSAMYFCASSERTGRGETQYFGPGTRLLVL.